This T cell receptor beta chain was captured in a study of blood T cell repertoires in COVID-19 (dated by TCRdb to 2019 to 2021). Regarding the research as a whole: Samples from collaborators originated in the United States, Italy and Spain and spanned both the acute and convalescent phases of COVID-19. The material from the prospective study consisted of cDNA or gDNA derived from T cells, B-cell-depleted T cells, or PBMCs. Subjects who had been exposed to COVID-19, were actively infected with it, or had recovered from it provided the deeply sampled blood TCRbeta repertoires that made up the dataset. A freely available public database, intended as a resource for researchers studying the immune response to SARS-CoV-2, is where the repertoires were released. The samples were drawn from the first 160 participants of the ongoing ImmuneRACE study and from more than 1,000 subjects provided by 6 global collaborators. Sample metadata almost always included a de-identified subject ID, COVID-19 status, age in years and sex. HLA class I and class II types, where available, came from metadata supplied by the sample provider rather than from assay-based typing.

The CDR3 covers 14 residues, taking in both the cysteine and the phenylalanine. The only DNA kept is the CDR3, 42 bases in frame from the first base. Trimming removed 3 bases from V and 0 bases from J, leaving 9 bases between the germline ends. CDR1 is given as MNHEY and CDR2 as SMNVEV, both from the germline V gene (reference sequence). Broad study findings and their caveats: The quantity of clinical and demographic metadata differed by source and by participant and was supplied without curation.

This clone was counted between two and nine times. What antigen it recognizes has not been identified. No quality values exist for individual bases; no much larger clone is one base distant. Collaborating institutions collected whole blood in K2EDTA tubes following their own protocols. For TCRbeta analysis, collaborators shipped samples in one of three forms: frozen whole blood, isolated PBMCs, or DNA extracted from either of those sample types. The immunoSEQ Assay, a bias-controlled multiplex PCR, was used to amplify TCRbeta CDR3 regions from genomic DNA. As for how the authors treated the data: The number of nucleated cells in each sample was estimated by amplification of reference gene primers within the assay. To quantify the absolute abundance of each unique TCRbeta CDR3 rearrangement, sequence reads were collapsed and filtered. For each sample, productive Simpson clonality was calculated as the square root of Simpson's diversity index over productive rearrangements. In TCRdb, the immuneACCESS table is reduced to in-frame sequences with V and J assigned. These tables do not hold every clone; where another copy was compared, an unresolved V gene accounts for under half, and the others remain unexplained. The V and J calls and clone size are taken from that table; D and trimming were inferred from the DNA. The sample profile shows over 250,000 clones; 88% of them were found once. The ten largest clones add up to approximately 0.8% of the sample.

The receptor comes from a woman aged 25 to 39 with acute or convalescent COVID-19. Input material: peripheral blood. The chain couples TRBV27 to TRBJ2-7; a weak D assignment points to TRBD2 (6 bases agree). The nucleotide sequence reads as follows: TGTGCCAGCAGTTTCGGGGGTAGCTCCTACGAGCAGTACTTC. This codes for CASSFGGSSYEQYF.